The sequence of this T cell receptor beta chain was determined in a study of CD8+CD57+ T cells in acquired aplastic anemia. Study-level results: Patients and controls turned out to have 25 to 35 CD8+ CDR3 sequences in common.

This clonotype was recorded many times. Its antigen is currently unknown. Patients picked for sequencing had shown CD8+CD57+ cell expansion detected by flow cytometry. V lost 2 bases and J lost 1; bases outside the gene matches: 11. Germline values: CDR1 DFQATT, CDR2 SNEGSKA (reference sequence). The CDR3 loop spans 18 amino acids. Genomic DNA acted as the template from which TCR beta VDJ combination and CDR3 sequence profiling were carried out. TCRdb recomputed calls from the reads with MiXCR, one row per CDR3 protein. The sample holds approximately 300,000 distinct CDR3 sequences; about three fifths are singletons and the top ten take approximately 1.3%.

The clonotype originates from a human donor with aplastic anemia. V usage is TRBV20-1 and J usage is TRBJ2-3, with 11 bases matching TRBD2. What was sequenced was sorted CD4+, CD8+, or CD8+CD57+ T cells (not recorded which) from PBMCs. CDR3 amino acids: CSARIGSGGAGGTDTQYF. The CDR3 DNA follows: TGCAGTGCTAGAATAGGTAGCGGGGGGGCTGGAGGCACAGATACGCAGTATTTT.